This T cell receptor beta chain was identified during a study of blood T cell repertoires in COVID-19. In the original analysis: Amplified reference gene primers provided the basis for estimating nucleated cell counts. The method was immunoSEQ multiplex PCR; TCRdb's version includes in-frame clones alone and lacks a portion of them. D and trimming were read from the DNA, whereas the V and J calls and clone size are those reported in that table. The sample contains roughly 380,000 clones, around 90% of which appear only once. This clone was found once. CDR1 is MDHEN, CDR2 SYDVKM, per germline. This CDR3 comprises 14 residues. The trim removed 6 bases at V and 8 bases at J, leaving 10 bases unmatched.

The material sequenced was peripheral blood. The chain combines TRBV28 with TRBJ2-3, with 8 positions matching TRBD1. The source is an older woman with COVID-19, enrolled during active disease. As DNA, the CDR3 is TGTGCCAGCAGCAGGACAGGGTCGGATGGTACGCAGTATTTT. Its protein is CASSRTGSDGTQYF.